This T cell receptor (beta chain) was retrieved from a study of OX40 agonist ivuxolimab in advanced cancers. The study's findings and limits: At doses 0.1 to 3.0 mg/kg, CD4+ and CD8+ clones expanded. Compared with CD4+, CD8+ T cells on average had more expanded clones. Also showing low normalized T-cell clonal expansion were some of the nonresponders.

A word on this clone: Its specificity is not known.

The assay was immunoSEQ multiplex PCR, and TCRdb's table has in-frame clones only and misses some. The table shows around 84,000 clones, with about 90% occurring only once. Germline CDR1 LNHDA, CDR2 SQIVND (reference sequence). J lost 2 bases, V lost 4 bases, and 5 bases had no gene match. The CDR3 runs to 16 residues. The input for sequencing was CD4+ or CD8+ T cells sorted from blood, taken in a trial of the OX40 agonist ivuxolimab. This chain uses TRBV19 with TRBJ2-3; 11 bases match TRBD1. The source is an adult with an advanced solid tumor such as melanoma, head and neck, liver or kidney cancer. This CDR3 is CASSTGQGAPTDTQYF. CDR3 sequence (DNA): TGTGCCAGTAGTACTGGACAGGGGGCGCCCACAGATACGCAGTATTTT.